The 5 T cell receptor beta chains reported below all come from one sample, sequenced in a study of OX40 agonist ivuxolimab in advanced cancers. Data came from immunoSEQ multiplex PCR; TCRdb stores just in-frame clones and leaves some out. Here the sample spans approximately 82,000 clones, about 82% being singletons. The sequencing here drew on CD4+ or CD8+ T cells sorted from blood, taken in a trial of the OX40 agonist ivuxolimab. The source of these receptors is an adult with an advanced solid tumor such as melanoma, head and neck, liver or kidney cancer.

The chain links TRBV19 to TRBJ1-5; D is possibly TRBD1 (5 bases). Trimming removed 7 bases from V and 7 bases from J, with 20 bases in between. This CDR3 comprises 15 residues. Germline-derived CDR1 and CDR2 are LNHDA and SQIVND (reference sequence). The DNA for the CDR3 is TGTGCCAGTACCAAAAAATCTACAGGCCGACAGCCCCAGCATTTT. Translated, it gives CASTKKSTGRQPQHF.

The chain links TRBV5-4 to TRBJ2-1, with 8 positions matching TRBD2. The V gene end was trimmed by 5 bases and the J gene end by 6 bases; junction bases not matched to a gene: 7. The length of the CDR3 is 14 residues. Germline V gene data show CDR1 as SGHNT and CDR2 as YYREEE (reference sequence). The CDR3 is CASSLAGTFNEQFF. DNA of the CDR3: TGTGCCAGCAGTTTAGCGGGAACTTTCAATGAGCAGTTCTTC.

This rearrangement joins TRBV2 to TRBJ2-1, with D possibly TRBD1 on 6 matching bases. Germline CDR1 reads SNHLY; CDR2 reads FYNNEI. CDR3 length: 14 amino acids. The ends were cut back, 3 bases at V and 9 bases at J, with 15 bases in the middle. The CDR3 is CASSEQGPWGEQFF. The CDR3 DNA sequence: TGTGCCAGCAGTGAGCAGGGGCCGTGGGGTGAGCAGTTCTTC.

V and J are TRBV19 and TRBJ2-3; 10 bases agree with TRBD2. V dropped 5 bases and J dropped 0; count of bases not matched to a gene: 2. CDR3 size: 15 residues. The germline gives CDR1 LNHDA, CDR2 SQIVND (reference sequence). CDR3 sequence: CASSLAGASTDTQYF. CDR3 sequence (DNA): TGTGCCAGTAGTCTAGCGGGGGCTAGCACAGATACGCAGTATTTT.

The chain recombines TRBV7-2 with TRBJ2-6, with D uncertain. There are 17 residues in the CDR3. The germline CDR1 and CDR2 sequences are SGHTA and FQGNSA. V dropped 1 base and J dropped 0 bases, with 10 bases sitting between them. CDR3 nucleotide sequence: TGTGCCAGCAGCTTAGTTGATTTCCCCTCTGGGGCCAACGTCCTGACTTTC. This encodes CASSLVDFPSGANVLTF.